The 20 T cell receptor beta chains in this list originate from one sample, sequenced in a study of blood T cell repertoires in COVID-19 (dated by TCRdb to the early 2020s). The library was made by the immunoSEQ multiplex PCR assay. Sourced from immuneACCESS, this table was stored by TCRdb with only in-frame sequences that have V and J called. A share of the clones is absent; for the studies checked, an unresolved V gene accounts for under half, and the remainder has no known explanation. Within this sample are 150,000 to 200,000 clones, with approximately 85% of them counted one time only. The biggest ten clones account for around 3% of the sample. The sample consisted of peripheral blood. The receptor source for this set is a man aged 60-69 years with acute or convalescent COVID-19.

The rearrangement uses TRBV3-1 (or the pseudogene TRBV3-2) and TRBJ2-7; 7 bases are a match to TRBD1. Germline CDR1 LGHDT, CDR2 YNNKEL (reference sequence). The CDR3 extends over 16 amino acids. Trimming took 4 bases from V and 5 from J; bases not matched to a gene: 14. CDR3 loop: CASSLTTGPGWNEQYF. CDR3 DNA sequence: TGTGCCAGCAGCCTGACGACAGGGCCAGGATGGAACGAGCAGTACTTC.

This clone has just a few counts. The V and J genes are TRBV7-8 and TRBJ2-7, with unresolved D. The CDR3 runs to 11 residues. Deletions cut 7 bases from V and 5 bases from J, with 9 bases between. CDR1 and CDR2 from the germline V gene are SGHVS and FQNEAQ. As DNA, the CDR3 is TGTGCCAGCACCTTGTTCGACGAGCAGTACTTC. It encodes CASTLFDEQYF.

Here the CDR3 DNA reads TGTGCCAGCAGTCCCGGACAGGGAACAGATACGCAGTATTTT. Protein sequence: CASSPGQGTDTQYF. The J gene is TRBJ2-3, the V gene TRBV27; 8 bases are shared with TRBD1. The V gene's germline CDR1 is MNHEY and CDR2 SMNVEV (reference sequence). The V segment lost 5 bases and the J segment 3 bases; nucleotides outside the gene matches: 4. The CDR3 is made up of 14 amino acids.

This sequence joins TRBV9 and TRBJ2-5; D may be TRBD2 (6 bases). The length of the CDR3 is 17 residues. V lost 0 bases and J 1 base, leaving 16 bases between the germline ends. CDR1 is SGDLS and CDR2 is YYNGEE in the germline V gene. CDR3 bases: TGTGCCAGCAGCGTAGGGTCGGGTAGCGGCGGCCAAGAGACCCAGTACTTC. Its protein product is CASSVGSGSGGQETQYF.

The chain employs TRBV7-9 and TRBJ1-5; unclear D gene. V dropped 7 bases and J dropped 0 bases, with 10 bases sitting between them. The length of the CDR3 is 14 residues. CDR1 is SEHNR and CDR2 is FQNEAQ in the germline V gene (reference sequence). The CDR3 protein is CASTPGNSNQPQHF. The CDR3 DNA reads as TGTGCCAGCACGCCGGGGAATAGCAATCAGCCCCAGCATTTT.

V gene TRBV19 combines with J gene TRBJ2-2; TRBD2 might be the D (6 bases). V was pared by 4 bases and J by 2 bases, with 8 bases between. Per germline, CDR1 LNHDA and CDR2 SQIVND (reference sequence). This CDR3 comprises 14 residues. In DNA, the CDR3 is TGTGCCAGTAGTAATAGCGGTAACACCGGGGAGCTGTTTTTT. Translated, it gives CASSNSGNTGELFF.

The chain is built from TRBV7-9 and TRBJ2-2; D may be TRBD2 (6 bases). The V gene's germline CDR1 is SEHNR and CDR2 FQNEAQ (reference sequence). This CDR3 has 15 amino acids. The V and J ends lost 3 bases and 4 bases respectively, with 12 bases between them. The CDR3 reads CASSLTGRTTGELFF. The CDR3 DNA reads as TGTGCCAGCAGCTTGACCGGGAGAACCACCGGGGAGCTGTTTTTT.

This sequence joins TRBV3-1 (or the pseudogene TRBV3-2) and TRBJ1-2; 7 bases match TRBD1. The CDR3 consists of 11 residues. The V gene's germline CDR1 is LGHDT and CDR2 YNNKEL (reference sequence). Losses at the gene ends were 7 bases for V and 7 bases for J; bases not matched to a gene: 3. CDR3 sequence: CASTHRGGYTF. CDR3 coding DNA: TGTGCCAGCACCCACAGGGGTGGCTACACCTTC.

This chain joins TRBV19 and TRBJ2-3; 10 nucleotides agree with TRBD2. This CDR3 region has 15 residues. Trimming took 8 bases from V and 2 from J; bases not matched to a gene: 7. From germline, CDR1 is LNHDA and CDR2 SQIVND (reference sequence). The CDR3 DNA is TGTGCCAGTGCTAGCGGGAGAGGGGTCACAGATACGCAGTATTTT. Its translation: CASASGRGVTDTQYF.

The chain recombines TRBV7-9 with TRBJ2-3; 10 bases agree with TRBD2. Germline V gene sequence: CDR1 SEHNR, CDR2 FQNEAQ (reference sequence). This CDR3 has 17 residues. Germline trimming cut 3 bases from V and 0 bases from J; bases unmatched to any gene: 6. Written as DNA, the CDR3 is TGTGCCAGCAGCTTGCGGGGACTAGCGTCTAGCACAGATACGCAGTATTTT. The encoded protein is CASSLRGLASSTDTQYF.

Written as DNA, the CDR3 is TGTGCCAGCAGCCAAAGACTAGCGGGGGCCTACGAGCAGTACTTC. It is translated as CASSQRLAGAYEQYF. This chain links TRBV4-2 with TRBJ2-7, with TRBD2 matching over 12 bases. The V segment lost 2 bases and the J segment 2 bases; nucleotides outside the gene matches: 1. This CDR3 contains 15 residues. Germline V gene sequence: CDR1 LGHNA, CDR2 YNFKEQ.

This clone has more than one count but fewer than ten. The chain is built from TRBV2 and TRBJ1-1; TRBD1 might be the D (5 bases). This CDR3 is built from 14 residues. The V gene's germline CDR1 is SNHLY and CDR2 FYNNEI. Trimming pared 8 bases from V and 1 base from J, leaving 14 bases between. Here the CDR3 DNA reads TGTGCCAGCTTAGTGGACACCGCGAACACTGAAGCTTTCTTT. Translating it yields CASLVDTANTEAFF.

The chain employs TRBV4-2 and TRBJ1-1; D might be TRBD1 (5 bases). The CDR3 totals 15 residues. The germline V gene has CDR1 LGHNA and CDR2 YNFKEQ. Trimming removed 5 bases from V and 2 bases from J, with 15 bases in between. The CDR3 DNA follows: TGTGCCAGCAGCATTCGACAGTCAGCTAACACTGAAGCTTTCTTT. Translated, it gives CASSIRQSANTEAFF.

The V and J genes are TRBV7-9 and TRBJ2-3; D not certain. Germline values: CDR1 SEHNR, CDR2 FQNEAQ (reference sequence). This CDR3 is 15 amino acids long. V was clipped by 4 bases and J by 2 bases, with 13 bases between them. CDR3 bases: TGTGCCAGCAGCTCCCTTCTACCTTACACAGATACGCAGTATTTT. Residues: CASSSLLPYTDTQYF.

The CDR3 sequence: CASQLAGGTYEQYF. The CDR3 nucleotides are TGTGCCAGCCAACTAGCGGGAGGGACCTACGAGCAGTACTTC. This chain uses TRBV7-2 with TRBJ2-7, with 13 bases aligning to TRBD2. Per the germline V gene, CDR1 is SGHTA and CDR2 is FQGNSA. The J segment lost 2 bases and the V segment lost 8 bases, leaving 3 bases of the junction unmatched. There are 14 residues in the CDR3.

J is TRBJ2-5 and V is TRBV9; TRBD1 agrees at 9 bases. V gave up 4 bases and J gave up 5 bases; unmatched junction bases: 6. The CDR3 consists of 14 residues. The germline V gene encodes CDR1 SGDLS and CDR2 YYNGEE. The CDR3: CASSSRTGEETQYF. The CDR3 coding sequence is TGTGCCAGCAGCTCCCGGACAGGGGAGGAGACCCAGTACTTC.

This chain links TRBV10-3 with TRBJ2-7; 8 positions agree with TRBD1. Trimming at V came to 5 bases and at J to 6 bases, leaving 15 bases not matched to a gene. The CDR3 has 16 amino acids. CDR1 and CDR2 (germline): ENHRY, SYGVKD. The CDR3 DNA follows: TGTGCCATCAGTCAAATTGAGGACAGGGCAGGGGGCGAGCAGTACTTC. This encodes CAISQIEDRAGGEQYF.

This clone was counted many times. The rearrangement links TRBV11-2 to TRBJ1-6; tentatively, D is TRBD1 (5 bases). With 0 bases removed from V and 11 bases from J, the gap between germline ends came to 11 bases. This CDR3 has 14 residues. CDR1 and CDR2 from the germline V gene are SGHAT and FQNNGV. CDR3 amino acids: CASSLDPGVTPLHF. CDR3 in DNA: TGTGCCAGCAGCTTAGATCCGGGGGTGACACCCCTCCACTTT. The variable domain in full, completed from reference TRBV11-2 and TRBJ1-6, reads EAGVAQSPRYKIIEKRQSVAFWCNPISGHATLYWYQQILGQGPKLLIQFQNNGVVDDSQLPKDRFSAERLKGVDSTLKIQPAKLEDSAVYLCASSLDPGVTPLHFGNGTRLTVT.

The V call is TRBV30, the J call TRBJ1-1, with D hard to call. The CDR3 runs to 13 residues. The germline CDR1 and CDR2 sequences are GTSNPN and SVGIG (reference sequence). V lost 5 bases, J lost 1 base, and 11 bases lay in between. The CDR3 DNA reads as TGTGCCTGGTCGGAACAGAGGAACACTGAAGCTTTCTTT. Translated, it gives CAWSEQRNTEAFF.

The rearrangement uses TRBV28 and TRBJ1-5, with D tentatively TRBD1 (5 bases). V lost 2 bases to trimming and J lost 11 bases, with 13 bases between them. This CDR3 is 13 amino acids long. The germline CDR1 and CDR2 sequences are MDHEN and SYDVKM. In DNA, the CDR3 is TGTGCCAGCAGTTTACCTACTCCGGGGGCCCAGCATTTT. Encoded protein: CASSLPTPGAQHF.